This TCR beta chain was documented in a study of cytomegalovirus exposure and HLA in healthy donors (dated by TCRdb to the late 2010s). At the level of the whole study: An earlier analysis of approximately 550 of the donors reported 276 Gb of sequence data and 100 million to 130 million unique TCR beta sequences from about 200 million T cells. About 280 gigabases of sequencing data and around 80 million unique TCR sequences made up an early release that covered around 640 HLA-typed donors. The genetic ancestry cluster associated with self-reported Caucasian donors included 81% of the roughly 400 genotyped donors. The aim of the study was to test whether cataloging public T cell receptors could identify signatures of past pathogen exposure. The T cell repertoires of about 700 subjects were profiled by immunosequencing and related to cytomegalovirus serostatus. Along with the approximately 600-subject first cohort, a separate validation cohort of over a hundred different subjects was used. To predict cytomegalovirus infection status, the study combined high-throughput TCR immunosequencing, statistical association of individual TCRs with disease status, and machine learning. In a later analysis, previously published TCR beta repertoires from 670 or so donors were re-analyzed and high-resolution HLA genotyping was added so that TCR occurrence patterns could be studied. In the later analysis, no new phenotypic data were used to find candidate immune exposures; instead, reliance was placed on TCR beta sequences and their occurrence across donors. An earlier analysis of 587 of the donors applied high-throughput TCR beta sequencing to assess whether each TCR beta V gene segment acted as functional or pseudogenic. Donor age, sex, ethnicity and CMV serostatus were collected together with the repertoire data. A later genetic analysis took genome-wide SNP genotypes for 398 of the 666 donors and used that subset as a discovery cohort. All discovery cohort repertoires had been generated using a single sequencing platform. Both class I and class II loci were covered by HLA typing, at four-digit resolution. The number of donors typed differed by locus, with roughly 629-640 for A, B, C, DRB1 and DQB1, more than 500 for DQA1, 600 to 610 for DPA1, and approximately 470 for DPB1. Roughly 5 DR-DQ haplotypes were handled as single units for association and clustering, since linkage in the cohort was strong. Among roughly 400 genotyped donors of the cohort, an average of around 220,000 unique TCR beta nucleotide sequences was sequenced per donor, of which roughly 17% were non-productive.

A distance of 12 bases separates the germline ends of V and J, which lose 5 bases and 7 bases respectively. The CDR3 measures 13 amino acids from cysteine to phenylalanine. CDR3 DNA only is kept here, 39 bases in frame from base 1. In the germline V gene (reference sequence), CDR1 corresponds to SGHNT and CDR2 to YYREEE. The cohort comprised under 700 healthy bone marrow donors. All cohort members were sampled while nominally healthy, although unrecorded immune exposures were likely present. The donor was CMV seropositive and was included in the group of almost 300 seropositive cohort members. A peripheral blood sample was collected from each donor, and TCR beta sequencing was performed on peripheral blood mononuclear cells. Genomic DNA was extracted from the blood cell samples with the Qiagen DNeasy Blood Extraction Kit. Libraries were constructed by the immunoSEQ multiplex PCR assay. A mixture of 60 forward primers for TCR Vbeta segments and 13 reverse primers for TCR Jbeta segments was used in the multiplex PCR. Amplification of the CDR3 region of rearranged TCR beta genes was performed with a multiplex PCR assay on genomic DNA. On the Illumina HiSeq System, the amplified TCR beta libraries were sequenced as 87-base-pair reads. The authors' pipeline ran thus. A later analysis counted some 80 million unique TCR beta chains across the 666 repertoires, and some 11 million of these chains were shared by at least two donors. To remove PCR and sequencing errors, raw reads were error-corrected and collapsed into unique sequences using a nearest-neighbor algorithm that merged closely related sequences. V, D and J gene segments were assigned by aligning CDR3 sequences to IMGT reference sequences. For a sequence to be retained, a match of at least six nucleotides was required to both a V gene segment and a J gene segment. A rearrangement counted as productive if the CDR3 had no stop codons and remained in frame with V and J, and every other rearrangement counted as non-productive. Following IMGT convention, CDR3 was defined as the stretch from the second conserved V-encoded cysteine up to the conserved J-encoded phenylalanine. Sequences without an unambiguous match to a single V gene segment were excluded from the earlier analysis of 500 to 700 of the donors. In an earlier analysis of approximately 550 of the donors, V segments were called functional above 56.7% productive rearrangements and were called segregating when the between-donor standard deviation exceeded 5%. A statistical classification framework was built to diagnose cytomegalovirus status from the catalog of TCR beta chain sequences. In a later analysis, TCR nucleotide sequences were compared against IMGT/GENE-DB human TR gene sequences so that V and J genes could be assigned. A later analysis assigned CDR3 sequences and most-parsimonious VDJ recombination scenarios with the TCRdist pipeline. A later analysis defined each TCR beta chain by its CDR3 amino acid sequence plus V-gene family, and excluded reads lacking a unique V-gene family. As a way to deal with suspected cross-contamination and a sequencing artifact, a later analysis dropped under 600 nucleotide sequences that were highly shared and had low generation probability. In a later analysis, a clonal expansion index was calculated for each public chain from normalized within-repertoire ranks of inferred template counts. A later analysis computed generation probabilities with a VDJ recombination model fitted to out-of-frame rearrangements, and checked the results against IGoR. In a later analysis, TCR-TCR, TCR-HLA and TCR-CMV co-occurrence was scored with hypergeometric tests, and a repertoire-size bias correction was applied to TCR pairs. To estimate false discovery rates, a later analysis permuted the HLA or CMV assignments 20 times. In a later analysis, co-occurring TCRs were grouped with DBSCAN, and TCRdist sequence similarity was added when clustering was performed within HLA-allele-positive subsets. Co-occurrence clustering excluded repertoires with fewer than 30,000 or more than 120,000 public chains, plus five with anomalous nucleotide sharing. TCRdb took this table from immuneACCESS and kept in-frame rearrangements with V and J called. Such tables lack part of the clones; where checked against another copy, unresolved V genes explain under half of the gap, and the rest is unexplained. The V and J calls and the clone size are those of that table, but D and trimming were determined from the DNA. For this sample there are about 120,000 clones; approximately 70% appear just once. The top ten clonotypes cover approximately 8.6% of the sample.

This clone occurred once. It has no known antigen specificity. No clone much larger than this one lies a single base away; base qualities are absent. Findings and caveats that apply to the study as a whole: Specific HLA alleles were associated with roughly 17,000 TCR beta sequences at a false discovery rate of 0.05 in a later analysis. According to a later analysis, TCR association rates differed among HLA loci, with DRB1 alleles showing the most associated TCRs and HLA-C alleles showing the fewest. A few of the identified cytomegalovirus-associated TCR beta chains were confirmed in vitro to be specific for cytomegalovirus antigens. Only TCR beta chains were sequenced in this cohort, and the absence of alpha or paired-chain data limited detectable features. Immune exposure information for the cohort was limited to CMV serostatus. According to a later genetic analysis, donors in an Asian-associated ancestry cluster had fewer N-insertions in productive TCRs than the approximately 650-donor mean. In a later analysis, several top co-occurrence clusters were reported to appear linked to parvovirus B19, influenza, CMV and Epstein-Barr virus. The presence/absence analyses assumed that sequencing depth was roughly uniform across donors, and that assumption may not be true. The classifier was reported to diagnose cytomegalovirus status with high specificity and sensitivity in both the original cohort and the validation cohort. According to a later analysis, most CMV-associated TCR beta chains appeared to be HLA-restricted, and the HLA associations seemed to be driven largely by CMV exposure. Because some donors lacked HLA typing at each locus, the association tests relied only on the typed subset. When HLA alleles, especially DR and DQ, strongly co-occurred, attributing TCR associations to individual alleles was difficult. A further reported finding was that TCR beta sequences accurately predicted the HLA-A and HLA-B alleles for most subjects in the first cohort. The study listed 150 to 200 TCR beta chains as associated with cytomegalovirus. Correlated functional status among segregating V segments might be attributable to linkage disequilibrium, but an unknown experimental factor could not be ruled out. An earlier analysis of approximately 570 of the donors showed that most TCR beta V segments appeared in productive rearrangements either about 87% or about 30% of the time, which broadly matched IMGT annotations. The authors suggested that the approach could potentially be extended to other disease states and immunological phenotypes. In a later analysis, HLA-associated TCR beta chains showed more clonal expansion and lower generation probabilities than non-associated chains that were equally common. While some public TCRs were present in many individuals, most TCR sequences turned up only very rarely across donors. V-gene and J-gene trimming of TCR beta chains was associated with a missense DCLRE1C variant in a later genetic analysis, and the association was replicated in an independent cohort. About 15 rarely observed V segments, including chromosome 9 orphons, were excluded from the earlier analysis of a few hundred of the donors because counts were too low. A cluster of highly shared sequence variants was judged likely to be a technical artifact of the sequencing pipeline. Some IMGT-functional V segments, including TRBV6-2 and TRBV6-3, could not be distinguished by the 87-base-pair reads and were therefore excluded.

The origin of this receptor is a man younger than 40 in good health and CMV-seropositive. Recombination joined TRBV5-4 with TRBJ2-2; 5 matching bases give a weak D call of TRBD1. Material: PBMCs. This receptor has the CDR3 CASRWTRSGELFF. The nucleotide sequence reads TGTGCCAGCAGGTGGACAAGGAGCGGGGAGCTGTTTTTT.